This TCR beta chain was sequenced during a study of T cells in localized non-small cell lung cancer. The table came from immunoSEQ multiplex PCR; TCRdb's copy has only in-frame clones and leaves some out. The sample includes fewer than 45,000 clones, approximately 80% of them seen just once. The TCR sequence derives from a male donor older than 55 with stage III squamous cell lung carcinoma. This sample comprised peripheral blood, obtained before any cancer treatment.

CDR3 nucleotide sequence: TGTGCCAGCAGCACCAGGTTTACCTACAATGAGCAGTTCTTC. Protein sequence: CASSTRFTYNEQFF. The rearrangement links TRBV7-8 to TRBJ2-1; D is unresolved. Trimming pared 5 bases from V and 2 bases from J, leaving 10 bases between. Germline V gene lookup returns CDR1 SGHVS and CDR2 FQNEAQ. The CDR3 consists of 14 residues.